The 13 T cell receptor beta chains given below trace back to one sample, sequenced in a study of cytomegalovirus exposure and HLA in healthy donors. In the PCR, 60 Vbeta and 13 Jbeta primers were used. Repertoires were generated with immunoSEQ multiplex PCR, while TCRdb's copy carries only in-frame clones and drops some. In the table there are fewer than 150,000 clones, about 79% of which are singletons. Material for sequencing was PBMCs. These TCRs come from a woman in her late teens or twenties in good health and CMV-seronegative.

The gene calls are TRBV7-2 and TRBJ1-6; TRBD1 aligns across 8 bases. In germline, CDR1 is SGHTA, CDR2 FQGNSA. V was pared by 6 bases and J by 9 bases, with 7 bases of the junction left unmatched. The CDR3 covers 14 residues. CDR3 coding DNA: TGTGCCAGCAGACGGACAGGGTATCTTTCACCCCTCCACTTT. Translated, it gives CASRRTGYLSPLHF.

The chain recombines TRBV7-8 with TRBJ2-7; TRBD1 aligns across 10 bases. Germline V CDR1 and CDR2: SGHVS, FQNEAQ. Trimming removed 6 bases from V and 1 base from J; junction bases left unmatched: 0. This CDR3 spans 13 amino acids. CDR3 nucleotides: TGTGCCAGCAGGGACAGGGGGTCCTACGAGCAGTACTTC. This gives the protein CASRDRGSYEQYF.

The chain uses TRBV5-6 and TRBJ2-1, with D perhaps matching TRBD1 (6 bases). CDR3 length: 17 residues. V lost 0 bases and J 5 bases, leaving 18 bases between the germline ends. Looked up from germline, CDR1 is SGHDT and CDR2 is YYEEEE. CDR3 in amino acids: CASSLARGRDLDNEQFF. CDR3 in DNA: TGTGCCAGCAGCTTGGCCAGGGGCCGCGACTTAGACAATGAGCAGTTCTTC.

The genes are TRBV20-1 and TRBJ2-3; no clear D. Between the trimmed V and J ends, which lost 6 bases and 9 bases, there was a span of 13 bases. Germline lookup yields CDR1 DFQATT and CDR2 SNEGSKA (reference sequence). CDR3 length: 11 amino acids. CDR3 DNA sequence: TGCAGTGCCCATTTTGGGCCGACGCAGTATTTT. Amino acids: CSAHFGPTQYF.

This chain connects TRBV28 to TRBJ2-2, with TRBD1 identical over 7 bases. The junction had 0 bases not matched to a gene; V was cut back by 2 bases and J by 6 bases. The germline V gene has CDR1 MDHEN and CDR2 SYDVKM. CDR3 size: 13 residues. The CDR3 spells CASSLGQAGELFF. As DNA, the CDR3 is TGTGCCAGCAGTTTAGGACAGGCCGGGGAGCTGTTTTTT.

V and J are TRBV27 and TRBJ2-1; the D gene is possibly TRBD1 (6 bases). V dropped 4 bases and J dropped 2 bases, with 12 bases sitting between them. The CDR3 is 15 residues long. CDR1 is MNHEY, CDR2 SMNVEV, per germline (reference sequence). The CDR3 spells CASSSQGQAYNEQFF. CDR3 in DNA: TGTGCCAGCAGTTCTCAGGGGCAGGCCTACAATGAGCAGTTCTTC.

The DNA of the CDR3 is TGTGCCAGCAGCAAAAACCTGATCTGGAGGACGGAGACTGAAGCTTTCTTT. Encoded protein: CASSKNLIWRTETEAFF. The V gene is TRBV21-1, the J gene TRBJ1-1. TRBV21-1 is a listed pseudogene. The CDR3 extends over 17 amino acids.

Points on this clone: The junction differs from germline at one of its ends, possibly a read error. J is TRBJ2-2 and V is TRBV7-9; 13 bases match TRBD2. Germline CDR1 and CDR2: SEHNR and FQNEAQ (reference sequence). The CDR3 extends over 17 amino acids. The CDR3 DNA reads as TGTTCCAGCAGCTCTCAGCGACTAGCGGGAGGTTTCGGGGAGCTGTTTTTT. Amino acid sequence: CSSSSQRLAGGFGELFF.

The rearrangement uses TRBV11-2 and TRBJ1-2, with D perhaps TRBD1 (5 bases). Germline assignment: CDR1 SGHAT and CDR2 FQNNGV. Trimming cost V 7 bases and J 7 bases, with 19 bases left between them. The CDR3 has 14 amino acids. CDR3 DNA sequence: TGTGCCAGCACCTTCCTAAGGAGGGGACCTGGCTACACCTTC. It yields the protein CASTFLRRGPGYTF.

This CDR3 is CASSQPSGSTDTQYF. The CDR3 coding sequence is TGCGCCAGCAGCCAACCTAGCGGGAGCACAGATACGCAGTATTTT. This sequence joins TRBV4-1 and TRBJ2-3; 8 bases agree with TRBD2. CDR3 length: 15 amino acids. Germline V gene data show CDR1 as MGHRA and CDR2 as YSYEKL. The trim removed 2 bases at V and 0 bases at J, leaving 1 base unmatched.

This sequence joins TRBV19 and TRBJ1-2, with TRBD1 identical over 7 bases. Looked up from germline, CDR1 is LNHDA and CDR2 is SQIVND (reference sequence). V was clipped by 5 bases and J by 4 bases; unmatched bases: 13. The CDR3 extends over 16 amino acids. The CDR3 loop reads CASSGRTGPSTYGYTF. The CDR3 DNA reads TGTGCCAGTAGTGGAAGGACAGGTCCGAGTACCTATGGCTACACCTTC.

A single count supports this clone. V gene TRBV5-4 combines with J gene TRBJ1-3; D is possibly TRBD2 (5 bases). The end of the DNA aligns better with TRBJ2-2, so the J call may be wrong. This CDR3 has 14 residues. Germline-derived CDR1 and CDR2 are SGHNT and YYREEE (reference sequence). CDR3 amino acids: CASSLGGPAGELFF. CDR3 sequence (DNA): TGTGCCAGCAGCTTGGGAGGGCCGGCCGGGGAGCTGTTTTTT.

The genes are TRBV6-5 and TRBJ2-1; 9 nucleotides agree with TRBD1. CDR3 length: 15 residues. J gave up 7 bases and V 7 bases, and 11 bases lay outside the gene matches. Germline CDR1 reads MNHEY; CDR2 reads SVGAGI. CDR3 sequence reads: CASKGDRDRVNEQFF. The DNA of the CDR3 is TGTGCCAGCAAGGGGGACCGGGACAGGGTTAATGAGCAGTTCTTC.